This TCR beta chain was identified during a study of identical twins. The authors used template switching to add a universal primer site and gave cDNA unique molecular identifiers. One entry per CDR3 protein, called by TCRdb with MiXCR from the 5' RACE reads. This table holds under 900,000 distinct CDR3 sequences, 18% found once. Whole-study results and caveats: Zero-insertion analyses could be partly confounded by invariant MAIT and iNKT cells.

To note about this clonotype: Antigen: not known.

Among all donors, each was a healthy Caucasian. This CDR3 contains 16 residues. CDR1 and CDR2 (germline): SGHVS, FQNEAQ. Trimming removed 6 bases at V and 4 bases at J, with 21 bases between. The same sample was also studied in work on T cells expressing NK-cell markers. That paper adds: Six donors had dominant NKG2C+ clonotypes that comprised about 1.0-7.0% of their CD8+ T cells.

The source material was PBMCs. The gene calls are TRBV7-8 and TRBJ2-5, with D unclear. The TCR sequence derives from a woman in her late teens or twenties in good health. The CDR3 here is CASSDRWANTLETQYF. DNA for the CDR3: TGTGCCAGCAGTGACCGATGGGCCAATACTCTAGAGACCCAGTACTTC. Full variable domain (rest looked up from reference TRBV7-8 and TRBJ2-5): GAGVSQSPRYKVAKRGQDVALRCDPISGHVSLFWYQQALGQGPEFLTYFQNEAQLDKSGLPSDRFFAERPEGSVSTLKIQRTQQEDSAVYLCASSDRWANTLETQYFGPGTRLLVL.